A single sample gave rise to the 9 T cell receptor beta chains below, sequenced in a study of blood T cell repertoires in COVID-19. The table came from immunoSEQ multiplex PCR; TCRdb's copy has only in-frame clones and leaves some out. This repertoire shows roughly 230,000 clones, around 92% found once; its top ten account for approximately 4.3%. The sample taken for sequencing was PBMCs or T cells enriched from blood (not recorded which). These receptors all stem from a woman aged 30 to 39 with acute COVID-19.

The CDR3 protein is CAWSTRTGVKNQPQHF. The CDR3 DNA sequence: TGTGCCTGGAGTACCCGGACAGGGGTAAAAAATCAGCCCCAGCATTTT. The V call is TRBV30, the J call TRBJ1-5, with 9 bases fitting TRBD1. Germline values: CDR1 GTSNPN, CDR2 SVGIG (reference sequence). This CDR3 is built from 16 residues. The trim removed 2 bases at V and 4 bases at J, leaving 9 bases unmatched.

This clone showed up just once. The chain has TRBV6-6 and TRBJ1-3, with no clear D. Trimming removed 5 bases at V and 0 bases at J, with 11 bases between. The length of the CDR3 is 15 residues. The germline CDR1 and CDR2 sequences are MNHNY and SVGAGI (reference sequence). In nucleotides, the CDR3 is TGTGCCAGCAGTCCCGGGAGATACTCTGGAAACACCATATATTTT. It translates to CASSPGRYSGNTIYF.

The J gene is TRBJ2-7, the V gene TRBV10-3, with D tentatively TRBD1 (6 bases). Trimming pared 8 bases from V and 6 bases from J, leaving 17 bases between. Germline V gene sequence: CDR1 ENHRY, CDR2 SYGVKD. The CDR3 is 13 residues long. The CDR3 DNA sequence: TGTGCCATCCATTCCGGGACACGCGTCGAGCAGTACTTC. It codes for CAIHSGTRVEQYF.

This clone has ten or more counts. The V call is TRBV4-1, the J call TRBJ1-6; tentative D call: TRBD1 (5 bases). Trimming stripped 6 bases from V and 9 bases from J, with 21 bases between. The CDR3 runs to 16 residues. Germline V gene sequence: CDR1 MGHRA, CDR2 YSYEKL. The CDR3 region is CASRQIGAGNSSPLHF. DNA of the CDR3: TGCGCCAGCAGACAAATTGGGGCAGGGAATAGTTCACCCCTCCACTTT.

The chain employs TRBV30 and TRBJ2-2, with TRBD2 identical over 8 bases. V lost 5 bases and J lost 4; bases outside the gene matches: 6. Germline CDR1 is GTSNPN and CDR2 is SVGIG (reference sequence). This CDR3 has 14 amino acids. This chain's CDR3 is CAWWVGGGTGELFF. CDR3 DNA sequence: TGTGCCTGGTGGGTCGGGGGGGGCACCGGGGAGCTGTTTTTT.

The chain combines TRBV9 with TRBJ1-1, with TRBD1 identical over 7 bases. V gave up 0 bases and J gave up 7 bases; unmatched junction bases: 3. CDR1 and CDR2 from the germline V gene are SGDLS and YYNGEE. The CDR3 runs 13 residues. CDR3 sequence reads: CASSVGQGGEAFF. The CDR3 nucleotides are TGTGCCAGCAGCGTAGGACAGGGAGGTGAAGCTTTCTTT.

This clone was detected once. The rearrangement joins TRBV19 to TRBJ2-2, with 9 bases lining up with TRBD1. The trim removed 5 bases at V and 7 bases at J, leaving 5 bases unmatched. Germline CDR1 is LNHDA and CDR2 is SQIVND (reference sequence). The CDR3 contains 14 residues. The CDR3: CASSATGGGGELFF. CDR3 in DNA: TGTGCCAGTAGTGCAACAGGGGGCGGCGGGGAGCTGTTTTTT.

The chain employs TRBV5-1 and TRBJ1-2; TRBD1 matches at 11 bases. After removal of 2 bases from V and 6 bases from J, the junction contained 3 bases not matched to a gene. From germline, CDR1 is SGHRS and CDR2 YFSETQ. The CDR3 has 14 residues. CDR3 in amino acids: CASSLGQGANGYTF. In DNA, the CDR3 is TGCGCCAGCAGCTTAGGACAGGGGGCGAATGGCTACACCTTC.

The genes are TRBV4-1 and TRBJ2-1; perhaps TRBD2 as D (5 bases). CDR1 is MGHRA, CDR2 YSYEKL, per germline. Between the trimmed V and J ends, which lost 0 bases and 11 bases, there was a span of 8 bases. The CDR3 extends over 12 amino acids. Here the CDR3 DNA reads TGCGCCAGCAGCCAAGATTCCGGGAAGCAGTTCTTC. Amino acid sequence: CASSQDSGKQFF.